Listed below are T cell receptor beta chains from one sample, sequenced in a study of T cell responses to AZD1222 COVID-19 vaccine. The repertoire was sequenced with immunoSEQ multiplex PCR; TCRdb's copy has only in-frame clones and lacks some. The data contain some 130,000 clones, approximately 91% of them singletons. The material sequenced was peripheral blood, taken 28 days after the second AZD1222 dose. These receptors all stem from an adult who received the AZD1222 COVID-19 vaccine. The conserved cysteine and the conserved F or W are not part of the CDR3 here.

>TRBJ2-1|TRBV21-1
ASSKIGGQQDSYNEQF
>TRBJ1-6|TRBV19
ASSTGQGSGNSPLH
>TRBJ2-7|TRBV6-1
ASSELAGGHEQY
>TRBJ2-2|TRBV28
ASSTTGWTGELF
>TRBJ2-7|TRBV14
ASSKGSGAYEQY
>TRBJ1-5|TRBV24-1
ATPGPHRVNQPQH
>TRBJ2-7|TRBV18
ASSQQGTSELREQY
>TRBJ2-7|TRBV18
ASSTGTGDQYEQY
>TRBJ2-1|TRBV29-1
SAEKGRSGNEQF
>TRBJ2-3|TRBV6-5
ASSYSQGSTDTQY
>TRBJ2-5|TRBV6-5
ARSYVQGRGETQY
>TRBJ2-7|TRBV11-2
ASSWGGVGNRSAYEQY
>TRBJ2-7|TRBV18
ASLLDRSSYEQY
>TRBJ2-7|TRBV9
ASSVGSGTGTYEQY
>TRBJ2-7|TRBV5-1
ASSSQQLAGGYEQY
>TRBJ2-1|TRBV5-4
ASTERGISYNEQF
>TRBJ1-1|TRBV3-1/TRBV3-2
ASSLGTGERAF
>TRBJ2-2|TRBV18
ASSPSWENGELF
>TRBJ1-5|TRBV5-1
ASSLEGFGNQPQH
>TRBJ2-7|TRBV19
ASSIVKSSYEQY
>TRBJ1-2|TRBV30
AWNHFSSGYT
>TRBJ2-5|TRBV4-2
ASSQWLGSQETQY
>TRBJ1-5|TRBV10-3
AISVGDQPQH
>TRBJ2-4|TRBV4-2
ASSQRGGKNIQY
>TRBJ2-7|TRBV5-1
ASSFIGTRGGREQY
>TRBJ2-3|TRBV4-1
ASSQPGLAGGQGRTDTQY